Below, one T cell receptor (beta chain) is given with its context. No antigen is known for it. Library construction for TCR beta used iRepertoire HTBI primers and Arm-PCR of CDR3 regions. A single record per CDR3 protein comes from TCRdb applying MiXCR to the multiplex PCR reads. The table lists hundreds of thousands of distinct CDR3 sequences, 14% to 15% of them singletons, with roughly 7.7% in the top ten. The time point is: newly diagnosed GD, antithyroid drugs for less than 3 months. RNA extracted from PBMCs served as the sequencing template. The source of the sample is a study of regulatory T cells in long-lasting Graves disease. Findings of the study overall: Possibly, accuracy suffered from the small sample size. Persistent cases favored TRBV28, TRBJ1-2 and TRBJ2-5.

The CDR3 is made up of 14 amino acids. Germline lookup yields CDR1 SGHTA and CDR2 FQGTGA. V gave up 8 bases and J gave up 2 bases, with 10 bases separating them. The same specimen was also included in a second study, on T cells in Graves' hyperthyroidism and ophthalmopathy. That paper adds: Separating ophthalmopathy from stable hyperthyroidism was achieved by a 13 V-J model.

The chain links TRBV7-3 to TRBJ2-6; D remains ambiguous. This receptor was identified in a woman aged 40 to 55 with Graves disease. The sample consisted of peripheral blood mononuclear cells (PBMCs), taken at new diagnosis, from a patient treated with antithyroid drugs. CDR3 in amino acids: CASSGFAGANVLTF. The CDR3 DNA is TGTGCCAGCTCCGGGTTCGCTGGGGCCAACGTCCTGACTTTC.